The TCR beta chain under discussion was sequenced for a study of shared clonotypes between healthy human individuals. Study as a whole: A couple of women and a few men aged 18 to 49 made up the donors. General study findings and limits: Sampling used blood alone; tissue repertoires probably differ.

Trimming removed 1 base from V and 4 bases from J, with 12 bases in between. Germline assignment: CDR1 MNHEY and CDR2 SMNVEV (reference sequence). CDR3 size: 15 residues. As to this clone: Its cognate antigen is unknown.

HIV-negative, healthy adults without recent acute infections or vaccinations were the donors. In the authors' workflow: ImmunoSEQ output held junction-only sequences without quality scores, so filtering differed. This table comes from immunoSEQ multiplex PCR, and its TCRdb copy is limited to in-frame clones, with some not included. V and J calls and clone size are as listed in that table; D and trimming were resolved from the DNA. There are 490,000 or so clones in the sample; roughly 85% occur only once, and roughly 12% lies in the top ten. The TCR was taken from a woman aged 40 to 50 in good health. Some clones in this sample may be carry-over from other donors' samples. Input material: PBMCs. The chain couples TRBV27 to TRBJ2-3; D uncertain. CDR3 coding DNA: TGTGCCAGCAGTTTATTATCGGTGGCCGCAGATACGCAGTATTTT. Protein sequence: CASSLLSVAADTQYF.